The sample holds many counts of the clone carrying this T cell receptor beta chain. Its specificity is not known. It was RNA transcripts that yielded the amplified TCR beta CDR3 regions. The primer set for the first-round RT-PCR of the TCR CDR3 was HTBI. TCRdb re-analysed the multiplex PCR reads in MiXCR, keeping a single row per CDR3 protein. In the table there are roughly 100,000 distinct CDR3 sequences, 40% of which are singletons. These data originate in a study of T cells in Graves' hyperthyroidism and ophthalmopathy. The trim removed 8 bases at V and 4 bases at J, leaving 11 bases unmatched. This CDR3 has 14 residues. Looked up from germline, CDR1 is MDHEN and CDR2 is SYDVKM. Diagnosis of hyperthyroidism was new in patients aged 18 to 65, and its duration was under 2 months. The study's findings and limits: Ophthalmopathy was distinguished from stable hyperthyroidism by 13 V-J signatures. Model output signaled ophthalmopathy a median roughly six months ahead of onset.

This sequence originates from a woman in her twenties or thirties with Graves' hyperthyroidism. Input material: peripheral blood or thyroid tissue (not recorded which). The chain employs TRBV28 and TRBJ2-7; 7 bases agree with TRBD2. The CDR3 loop reads CASQSGGRWYEQYF. CDR3 in DNA: TGTGCCAGCCAAAGCGGCGGGAGATGGTACGAGCAGTACTTC. Based on the CDR3 plus reference TRBV28 and TRBJ2-7, the full variable domain is DVKVTQSSRYLVKRTGEKVFLECVQDMDHENMFWYRQDPGLGLRLIYFSYDVKMKEKGDIPEGYSVSREKKERFSLILESASTNQTSMYLCASQSGGRWYEQYFGPGTRLTVT.